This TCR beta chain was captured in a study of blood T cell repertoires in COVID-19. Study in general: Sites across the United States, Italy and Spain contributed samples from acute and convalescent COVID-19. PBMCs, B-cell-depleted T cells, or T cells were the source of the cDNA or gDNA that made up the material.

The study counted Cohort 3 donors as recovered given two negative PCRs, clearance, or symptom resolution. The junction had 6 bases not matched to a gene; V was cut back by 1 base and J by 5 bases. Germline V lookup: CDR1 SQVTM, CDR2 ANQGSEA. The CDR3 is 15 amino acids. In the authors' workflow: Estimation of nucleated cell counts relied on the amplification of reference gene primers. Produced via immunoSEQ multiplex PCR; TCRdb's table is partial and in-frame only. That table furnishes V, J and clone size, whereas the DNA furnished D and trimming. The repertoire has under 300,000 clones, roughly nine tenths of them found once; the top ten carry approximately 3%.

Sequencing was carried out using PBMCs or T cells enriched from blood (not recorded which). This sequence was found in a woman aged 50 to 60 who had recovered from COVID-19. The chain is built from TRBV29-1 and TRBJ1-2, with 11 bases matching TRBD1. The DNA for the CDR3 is TGCAGCGTTGAAGTGGGACAGGGGGATGAGTATGGCTACACCTTC. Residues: CSVEVGQGDEYGYTF.